This TCR beta chain is from a study of control samples from healthy donors and cancer patients. The assay was immunoSEQ multiplex PCR, and TCRdb's table has in-frame clones only and misses some. Of 120,000 or so clones listed, roughly 90% are singletons. V lost 2 bases and J lost 10, with 14 bases in between. CDR3 length: 13 residues. Germline loops: CDR1 MNHEY, CDR2 SVGEGT. Material: blood. This clonotype was obtained from a man between 18 and 29 years old in good health. The chain links TRBV6-2 or TRBV6-3 to TRBJ1-1; D is perhaps TRBD1 (6 bases). The CDR3 sequence: CASSYGTPMGAFF. The CDR3 DNA reads as TGTGCCAGCAGTTACGGGACACCTATGGGAGCTTTCTTT.